The 19 T cell receptor beta chains in this list originate from one sample, sequenced in a study of cytomegalovirus exposure and HLA in healthy donors. PCR employed 60 Vbeta and 13 Jbeta primers. The data were produced by immunoSEQ multiplex PCR, yet TCRdb's version contains in-frame clones alone and is incomplete. This sample has some 110,000 clones, with around 76% found just once. The specimen sequenced was PBMCs. These receptors all come from a woman aged 55-70 years in good health and CMV-seropositive.

The V call is TRBV5-6, the J call TRBJ2-5; 8 bases fit TRBD1. The CDR3 length is 12 residues. J was trimmed by 11 bases and V by 4 bases; bases with no gene match: 7. Germline V gene data show CDR1 as SGHDT and CDR2 as YYEEEE. CDR3 residues: CASSGQGIGQYF. CDR3 coding DNA: TGTGCCAGCAGCGGACAGGGTATAGGGCAGTACTTC.

The rearrangement links TRBV5-1 to TRBJ2-5; 11 bases map to TRBD2. Germline CDR1 SGHRS, CDR2 YFSETQ. The CDR3 consists of 15 residues. V shed 5 bases, J shed 2 bases, and the junction held 5 bases outside the gene matches. The CDR3, as DNA: TGCGCCAGCAGGGTGACTAGCGGGGTTCAAGAGACCCAGTACTTC. Its translation is CASRVTSGVQETQYF.

The chain carries TRBV5-4 and TRBJ2-1, with 9 bases matching TRBD2. CDR3 length: 15 amino acids. Germline V CDR1 and CDR2: SGHNT, YYREEE (reference sequence). Trimming at V came to 3 bases and at J to 7 bases, leaving 8 bases not matched to a gene. The CDR3 region is CASSSRGGLLNEQFF. In DNA, the CDR3 is TGTGCCAGCAGCTCGCGGGGGGGCCTCTTAAATGAGCAGTTCTTC. The variable domain in full, with the rest retrieved from reference TRBV5-4 and TRBJ2-1, is ETGVTQSPTHLIKTRGQQVTLRCSSQSGHNTVSWYQQALGQGPQFIFQYYREEENGRGNFPPRFSGLQFPNYSSELNVNALELDDSALYLCASSSRGGLLNEQFFGPGTRLTVL.

V is TRBV7-2 and J is TRBJ2-5, with a possible D match to TRBD1 (5 bases). CDR3 length: 15 amino acids. Trimming cost V 4 bases and J 5 bases, with 17 bases left between them. Germline CDR1 reads SGHTA; CDR2 reads FQGNSA. Here the CDR3 reads CASSSRQRSSETQYF. The CDR3 nucleotides are TGTGCCAGCAGCTCCCGACAGCGTTCCTCGGAGACCCAGTACTTC.

Only a few counts were recorded for this clone. CDR3 amino acids: CASSQGLGSTDTQYF. The CDR3 DNA reads as TGTGCCAGTAGTCAGGGACTAGGTAGCACAGATACGCAGTATTTT. V gene TRBV19 combines with J gene TRBJ2-3; the match to TRBD2 covers 8 bases. This CDR3 region has 15 residues. The germline V gene encodes CDR1 LNHDA and CDR2 SQIVND (reference sequence). V dropped 5 bases and J dropped 0; count of bases not matched to a gene: 4. The full variable domain, with the rest looked up from reference TRBV19 and TRBJ2-3, is DGGITQSPKYLFRKEGQNVTLSCEQNLNHDAMYWYRQDPGQGLRLIYYSQIVNDFQKGDIAEGYSVSREKKESFPLTVTSAQKNPTAFYLCASSQGLGSTDTQYFGPGTRLTVL.

The chain combines TRBV6-5 with TRBJ2-7, with D uncertain. V was cut by 9 bases and J by 4 bases, with 22 bases left in between. The V gene's germline CDR1 is MNHEY and CDR2 SVGAGI. The CDR3 is made up of 15 amino acids. The chain's CDR3 is CASIFKQKAAYEQYF. CDR3 nucleotide sequence: TGTGCCAGTATTTTCAAGCAGAAGGCGGCATACGAGCAGTACTTC.

V is TRBV6-5 and J is TRBJ2-5; TRBD2 is a possible D gene (6 bases). The J call may be wrong; the DNA end is better matched by TRBJ2-7. The V gene's germline CDR1 is MNHEY and CDR2 SVGAGI. CDR3 length: 15 residues. The CDR3 DNA sequence: TGTGCCAGCAGGAGGGAGCGGGCTAGCTCCTACGAGCAGTACTTC. This encodes CASRRERASSYEQYF.

The chain links TRBV9 to TRBJ2-7; 8 bases are a match to TRBD2. Looked up from germline, CDR1 is SGDLS and CDR2 is YYNGEE. The V and J ends lost 0 bases and 7 bases, in that order; junction bases with no gene match: 3. The CDR3 runs to 13 residues. CDR3 bases: TGTGCCAGCAGCGTAGATATAGCGGGGGAGCAGTACTTC. This gives the protein CASSVDIAGEQYF. The full variable domain, with the rest looked up from reference TRBV9 and TRBJ2-7, is DSGVTQTPKHLITATGQRVTLRCSPRSGDLSVYWYQQSLDQGLQFLIQYYNGEERAKGNILERFSAQQFPDLHSELNLSSLELGDSALYFCASSVDIAGEQYFGPGTRLTVT.

The rearrangement uses TRBV25-1 and TRBJ2-5; TRBD1 agrees at 7 bases. Losses at the gene ends were 4 bases for V and 4 bases for J; bases not matched to a gene: 9. Germline V gives CDR1 MGHDK, CDR2 SYGVNS. The CDR3 is 15 amino acids. The CDR3 nucleotides read TGTGCCAGCAGTGGCCCGACAGGGCTGGGAGAGACCCAGTACTTC. This encodes CASSGPTGLGETQYF.

V and J are TRBV6-6 and TRBJ1-5, with D maybe TRBD1 (6 bases). V lost 5 bases to trimming and J lost 6 bases, with 11 bases between them. Germline CDR1 is MNHNY and CDR2 is SVGAGI (reference sequence). This CDR3 spans 13 amino acids. The CDR3 region is CASSPIQGQPQHF. CDR3 nucleotide sequence: TGTGCCAGCAGTCCCATACAGGGTCAGCCCCAGCATTTT.

This clone has a handful of counts. The gene calls are TRBV30 and TRBJ2-7, with 9 bases identical to TRBD1. J gave up 6 bases and V 7 bases, and 13 bases lay outside the gene matches. The CDR3 covers 14 residues. In germline, CDR1 is GTSNPN, CDR2 SVGIG (reference sequence). In nucleotides, the CDR3 is TGTGCCTACGACCCGTGGACAGGGGCCGGCGAGCAGTACTTC. This translates into CAYDPWTGAGEQYF.

This clone was counted only a few times. The V and J genes are TRBV2 and TRBJ1-5, with TRBD1 matching over 8 bases. V gave up 5 bases and J gave up 1 base; unmatched junction bases: 1. CDR1 and CDR2 (germline): SNHLY, FYNNEI. This CDR3 is built from 14 residues. CDR3 amino acids: CASSTGGSNQPQHF. CDR3 coding DNA: TGTGCCAGCAGTACAGGGGGGAGCAATCAGCCCCAGCATTTT.

This clone was recorded a few times. The chain recombines TRBV28 with TRBJ1-2; tentatively, D is TRBD1 (5 bases). The CDR3 totals 12 residues. The germline CDR1 and CDR2 sequences are MDHEN and SYDVKM. Trimming cost V 4 bases and J 6 bases, with 9 bases left between them. CDR3 DNA: TGTGCCAGCAGTTCCTCAGGGAATGGCTACACCTTC. The encoded protein is CASSSSGNGYTF.

The chain links TRBV5-4 to TRBJ2-7; TRBD1 aligns across 7 bases. The CDR3 length is 12 residues. The germline CDR1 and CDR2 sequences are SGHNT and YYREEE (reference sequence). V was clipped by 4 bases and J by 6 bases; unmatched bases: 4. CDR3 protein: CASSITGAEQYF. CDR3 coding DNA: TGTGCCAGCAGCATAACAGGGGCCGAGCAGTACTTC.

The chain employs TRBV21-1 and TRBJ2-6; the table names TRBD1, a call not compared with the DNA. TRBV21-1 is an annotated pseudogene. CDR3 length: 20 residues. Written as DNA, the CDR3 is TGTGCCAGCAGCAAAGCGAGGCCGGACAGAAGTCTCTCTGGGGCCAACGTCCTGACTTTC. Its translation: CASSKARPDRSLSGANVLTF.

The gene calls are TRBV6-1 and TRBJ1-1; tentative D call: TRBD1 (6 bases). CDR1 and CDR2 (germline): MNHNS, SASEGT. The CDR3 sequence is 15 residues long. Trimming took off 4 bases at V and 0 bases at J, with 12 bases between the two ends. CDR3 in amino acids: CASSGSDSLNTEAFF. The CDR3 bases are TGTGCCAGCAGTGGCTCGGACAGTCTGAACACTGAAGCTTTCTTT.

A few counts support this clone. The chain links TRBV4-3 to TRBJ2-7; 9 nucleotides align to TRBD1. Per the germline V gene, CDR1 is LGHNA and CDR2 is YSLEER. With 3 bases clipped from V and 3 bases from J, the junction kept 6 bases outside the gene matches. The CDR3 contains 15 residues. CDR3 sequence reads: CASSHQTGGGYEQYF. The CDR3 DNA reads TGCGCCAGCAGCCACCAGACAGGGGGAGGCTACGAGCAGTACTTC.

This chain joins TRBV2 and TRBJ2-7, with a possible D match to TRBD2 (6 bases). CDR1 and CDR2 from the germline V gene are SNHLY and FYNNEI. V shed 7 bases and J shed 4 bases, with 20 bases lying between them. The CDR3 extends over 15 amino acids. CDR3 residues: CASKLGTSHLYEQYF. The CDR3 nucleotides are TGTGCCAGCAAGCTCGGGACTTCTCACCTTTACGAGCAGTACTTC.

V is TRBV19 and J is TRBJ1-2, with 7 bases lining up with TRBD1. The germline V gene encodes CDR1 LNHDA and CDR2 SQIVND (reference sequence). This CDR3 is 14 amino acids long. V lost 10 bases to trimming and J lost 1 base; unmatched junction nucleotides: 9. CDR3 nucleotide sequence: TGTGCCACGGGACAGCCAGAACTTAACTATGGCTACACCTTC. Translating it yields CATGQPELNYGYTF.